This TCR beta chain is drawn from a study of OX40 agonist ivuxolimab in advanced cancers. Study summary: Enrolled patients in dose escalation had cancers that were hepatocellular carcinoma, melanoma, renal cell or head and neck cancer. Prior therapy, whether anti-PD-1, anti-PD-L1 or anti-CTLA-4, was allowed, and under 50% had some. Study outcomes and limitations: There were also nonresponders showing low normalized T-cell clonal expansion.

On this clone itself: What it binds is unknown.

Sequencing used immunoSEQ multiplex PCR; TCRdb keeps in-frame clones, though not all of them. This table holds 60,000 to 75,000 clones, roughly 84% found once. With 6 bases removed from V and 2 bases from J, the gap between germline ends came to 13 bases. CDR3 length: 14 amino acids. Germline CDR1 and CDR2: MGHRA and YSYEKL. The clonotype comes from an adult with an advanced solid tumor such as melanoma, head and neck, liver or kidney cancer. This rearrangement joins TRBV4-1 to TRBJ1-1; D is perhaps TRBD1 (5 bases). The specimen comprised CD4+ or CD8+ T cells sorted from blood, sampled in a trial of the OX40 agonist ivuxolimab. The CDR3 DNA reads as TGCGCCAGCAGGGGGCGGACGGTCAACACTGAAGCTTTCTTT. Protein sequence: CASRGRTVNTEAFF.